This T cell receptor (beta chain) was found in a study of shared clonotypes between healthy human individuals. Replicate PCRs from sorted subsets contained 200 ng DNA, which is some 30,000 T cell genomes. Sequenced by immunoSEQ multiplex PCR; TCRdb stores in-frame clones only, minus some. The sample carries more than 2,000,000 clones, approximately 93% recorded once. This CDR3 spans 14 amino acids. V was shortened by 5 bases and J by 7 bases, with 18 bases between the two germline ends. Germline V gives CDR1 MNHEY, CDR2 SMNVEV (reference sequence). This chain joins TRBV27 and TRBJ2-7; D is possibly TRBD1 (6 bases). Sample: naive CD4+ T cells from PBMCs. Noted subset: CD45RA+ positively selected. The origin of this receptor is a young man in good health. Some clones in this sample may be carry-over from other donors' samples. CDR3 loop: CASSLRDTYREQYF. DNA of the CDR3: TGTGCCAGCAGTCTCAGGGACACTTATAGAGAGCAGTACTTC.